Detailed here is one TCR beta chain. The antigen remains undetermined. This specimen belongs to a study of cytomegalovirus exposure and HLA in healthy donors. Study-level points and caveats: In vitro assays verified that three CMV-associated chains recognized CMV antigens specifically.

Germline CDR1 and CDR2: LNHDA and SQIVND (reference sequence). The V segment lost 1 base and the J segment 3 bases; nucleotides outside the gene matches: 4. This CDR3 region has 15 residues. PCR used 60 Vbeta primers and 13 Jbeta primers. Repertoires were generated with immunoSEQ multiplex PCR, while TCRdb's copy carries only in-frame clones and drops some. The sample carries more than 80,000 clones, about 81% recorded once. The sequence came from a male donor in good health and CMV-seropositive. The sequencing sample was made of PBMCs. The chain is built from TRBV19 and TRBJ2-7; 9 nucleotides align to TRBD2. CDR3 sequence: CASSIVGGGDYEQYF. The CDR3 DNA follows: TGTGCCAGTAGTATAGTCGGCGGGGGGGACTACGAGCAGTACTTC. Full variable domain (remainder filled in from reference TRBV19 and TRBJ2-7): DGGITQSPKYLFRKEGQNVTLSCEQNLNHDAMYWYRQDPGQGLRLIYYSQIVNDFQKGDIAEGYSVSREKKESFPLTVTSAQKNPTAFYLCASSIVGGGDYEQYFGPGTRLTVT.